The sequence of this TCR beta chain was determined in a study of blood T cell repertoires in COVID-19. Study-wide context: Sources were T cells, B-cell-depleted T cells, or PBMCs; the material itself was cDNA or gDNA.

V lost 5 bases and J 3 bases, leaving 11 bases between the germline ends. This CDR3 comprises 13 residues. Per germline, CDR1 MNHEY and CDR2 SVGAGI. In the original processing: Counts of nucleated cells, estimated from reference gene primer amplification, were obtained. Sequenced by immunoSEQ multiplex PCR; TCRdb stores in-frame clones only, minus some. V, J and clone size reflect that table, while D and trimming were determined from the DNA. The repertoire includes about 120,000 clones, roughly 89% of them detected once, and approximately 4.3% sits in the top ten. The chain links TRBV6-5 to TRBJ2-7, with a weak D call TRBD2 (5 bases). This TCR derives from a middle-aged man with acute or convalescent COVID-19. The sample was peripheral blood. The CDR3 DNA reads TGTGCCAGCAGTCGCAAACTAGACTACGAGCAGTACTTC. Its translation is CASSRKLDYEQYF.